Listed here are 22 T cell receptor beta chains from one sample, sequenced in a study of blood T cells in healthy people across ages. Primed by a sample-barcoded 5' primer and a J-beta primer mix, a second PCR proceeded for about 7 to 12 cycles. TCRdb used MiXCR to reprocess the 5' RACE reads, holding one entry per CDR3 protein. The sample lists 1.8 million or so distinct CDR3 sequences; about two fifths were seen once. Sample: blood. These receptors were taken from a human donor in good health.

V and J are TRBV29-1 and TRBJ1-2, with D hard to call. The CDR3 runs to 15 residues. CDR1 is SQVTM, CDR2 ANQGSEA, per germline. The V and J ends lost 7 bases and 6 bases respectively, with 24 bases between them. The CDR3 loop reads CSANPSGVLSNGYTF. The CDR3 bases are TGCAGCGCCAATCCATCGGGTGTACTAAGTAATGGCTACACCTTC.

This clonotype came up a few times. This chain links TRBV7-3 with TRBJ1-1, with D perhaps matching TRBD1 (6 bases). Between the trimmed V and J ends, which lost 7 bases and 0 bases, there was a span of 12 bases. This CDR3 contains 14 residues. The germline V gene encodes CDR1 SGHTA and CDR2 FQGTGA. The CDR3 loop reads CASTRTAMNTEAFF. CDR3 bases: TGTGCCAGCACCCGGACAGCCATGAACACTGAAGCTTTCTTT.

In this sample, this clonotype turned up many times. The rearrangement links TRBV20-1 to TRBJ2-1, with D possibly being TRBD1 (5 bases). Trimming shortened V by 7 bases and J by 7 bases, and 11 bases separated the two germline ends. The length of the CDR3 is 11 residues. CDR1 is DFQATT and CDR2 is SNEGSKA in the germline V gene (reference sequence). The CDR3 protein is CSEGRDNEQFF. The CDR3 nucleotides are TGCAGTGAGGGCAGGGATAATGAGCAGTTCTTC.

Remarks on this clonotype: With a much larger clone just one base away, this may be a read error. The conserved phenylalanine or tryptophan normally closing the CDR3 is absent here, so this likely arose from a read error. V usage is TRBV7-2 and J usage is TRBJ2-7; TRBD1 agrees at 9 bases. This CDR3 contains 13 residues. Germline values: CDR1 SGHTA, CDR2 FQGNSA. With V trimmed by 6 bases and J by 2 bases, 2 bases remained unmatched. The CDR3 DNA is TGTGCCAGCAGTTGGACAGGGGCCTACGAGCAGTACTGC. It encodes CASSWTGAYEQYC.

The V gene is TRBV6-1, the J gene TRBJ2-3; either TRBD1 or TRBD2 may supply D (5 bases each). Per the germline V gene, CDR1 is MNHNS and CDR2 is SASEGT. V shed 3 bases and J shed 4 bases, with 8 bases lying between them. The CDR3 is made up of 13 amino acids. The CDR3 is CASSEVGADTQYF. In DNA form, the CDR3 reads TGTGCCAGCAGTGAGGTGGGGGCAGATACGCAGTATTTT.

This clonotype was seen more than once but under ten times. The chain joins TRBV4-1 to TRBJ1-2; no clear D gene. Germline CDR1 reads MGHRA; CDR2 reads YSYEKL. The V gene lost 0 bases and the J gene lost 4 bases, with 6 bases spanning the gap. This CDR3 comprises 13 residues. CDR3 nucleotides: TGCGCCAGCAGCCAAGATATTCTCTATGGCTACACCTTC. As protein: CASSQDILYGYTF.

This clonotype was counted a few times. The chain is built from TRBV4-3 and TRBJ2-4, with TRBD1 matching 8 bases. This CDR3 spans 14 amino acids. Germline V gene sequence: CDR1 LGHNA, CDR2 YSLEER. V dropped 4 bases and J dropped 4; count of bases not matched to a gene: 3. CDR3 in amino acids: CASSRDRSKNIQYF. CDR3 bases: TGCGCCAGCAGCCGGGACAGGTCTAAAAACATTCAGTACTTC.

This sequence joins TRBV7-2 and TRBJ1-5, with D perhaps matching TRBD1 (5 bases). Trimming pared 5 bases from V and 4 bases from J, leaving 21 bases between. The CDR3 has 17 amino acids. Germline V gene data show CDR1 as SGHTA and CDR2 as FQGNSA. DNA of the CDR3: TGTGCCAGCAGCCTTAGTTCGTCTGTGGGACTTAATCAGCCCCAGCATTTT. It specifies CASSLSSSVGLNQPQHF.

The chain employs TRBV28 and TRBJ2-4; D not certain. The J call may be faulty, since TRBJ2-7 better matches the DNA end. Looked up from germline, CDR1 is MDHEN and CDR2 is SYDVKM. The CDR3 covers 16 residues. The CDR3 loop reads CASSLLRVMSPYEQYF. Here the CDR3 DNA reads TGTGCCAGCAGTTTGCTAAGGGTGATGTCCCCCTACGAGCAGTACTTC.

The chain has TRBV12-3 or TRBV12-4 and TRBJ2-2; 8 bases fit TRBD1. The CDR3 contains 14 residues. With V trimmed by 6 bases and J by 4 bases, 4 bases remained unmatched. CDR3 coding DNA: TGTGCCAGCAGGGTAGACAGGGGCACCGGGGAGCTGTTTTTT. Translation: CASRVDRGTGELFF.

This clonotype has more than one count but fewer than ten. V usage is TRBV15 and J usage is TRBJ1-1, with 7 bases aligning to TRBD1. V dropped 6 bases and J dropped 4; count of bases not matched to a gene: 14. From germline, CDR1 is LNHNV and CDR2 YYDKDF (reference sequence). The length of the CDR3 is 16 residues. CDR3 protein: CATSRLRQGGFTEAFF. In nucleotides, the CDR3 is TGTGCCACCAGTCGTCTCAGACAGGGTGGTTTCACTGAAGCTTTCTTT.

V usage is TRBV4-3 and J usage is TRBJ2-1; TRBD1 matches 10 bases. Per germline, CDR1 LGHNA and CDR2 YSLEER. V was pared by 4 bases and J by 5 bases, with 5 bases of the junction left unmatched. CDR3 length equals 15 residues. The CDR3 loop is CASSPWDRGDNEQFF. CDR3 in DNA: TGCGCCAGCAGCCCTTGGGACAGGGGAGACAATGAGCAGTTCTTC.

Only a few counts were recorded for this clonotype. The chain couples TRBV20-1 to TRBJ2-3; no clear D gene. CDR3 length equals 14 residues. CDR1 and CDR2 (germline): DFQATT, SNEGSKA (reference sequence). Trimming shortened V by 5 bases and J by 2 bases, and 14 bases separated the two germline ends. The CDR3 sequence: CSARTTPATDTQYF. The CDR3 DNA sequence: TGCAGTGCTCGTACTACCCCAGCCACAGATACGCAGTATTTT.

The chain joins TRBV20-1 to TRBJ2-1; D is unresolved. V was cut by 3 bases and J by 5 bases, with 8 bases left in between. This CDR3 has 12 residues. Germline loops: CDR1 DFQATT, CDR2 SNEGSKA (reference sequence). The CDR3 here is CSASGADNEQFF. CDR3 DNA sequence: TGCAGTGCTAGCGGCGCGGACAATGAGCAGTTCTTC.

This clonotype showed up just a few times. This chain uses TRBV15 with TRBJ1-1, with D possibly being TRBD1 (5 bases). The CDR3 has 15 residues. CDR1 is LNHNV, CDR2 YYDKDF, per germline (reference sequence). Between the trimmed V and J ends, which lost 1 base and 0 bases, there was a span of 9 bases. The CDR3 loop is CATSRGTGMNTEAFF. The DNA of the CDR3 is TGTGCCACCAGCAGAGGAACAGGCATGAACACTGAAGCTTTCTTT.

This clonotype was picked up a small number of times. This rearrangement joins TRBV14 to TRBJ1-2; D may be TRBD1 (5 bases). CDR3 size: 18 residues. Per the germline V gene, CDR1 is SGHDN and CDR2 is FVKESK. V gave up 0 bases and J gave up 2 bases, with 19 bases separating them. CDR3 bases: TGTGCCAGCAGCCAAGATGTTGGGGGGACGGGGTCGAACTATGGCTACACCTTC. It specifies CASSQDVGGTGSNYGYTF. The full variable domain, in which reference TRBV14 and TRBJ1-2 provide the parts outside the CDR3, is EAGVTQFPSHSVIEKGQTVTLRCDPISGHDNLYWYRRVMGKEIKFLLHFVKESKQDESGMPNNRFLAERTGGTYSTLKVQPAELEDSGVYFCASSQDVGGTGSNYGYTFGSGTRLTVV.

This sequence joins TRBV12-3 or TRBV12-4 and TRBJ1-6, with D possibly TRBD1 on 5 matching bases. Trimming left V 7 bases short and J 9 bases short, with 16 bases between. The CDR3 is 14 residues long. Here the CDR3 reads CASTWGPGGSPLHF. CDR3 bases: TGTGCCAGCACCTGGGGCCCGGGCGGTTCACCCCTCCACTTT.

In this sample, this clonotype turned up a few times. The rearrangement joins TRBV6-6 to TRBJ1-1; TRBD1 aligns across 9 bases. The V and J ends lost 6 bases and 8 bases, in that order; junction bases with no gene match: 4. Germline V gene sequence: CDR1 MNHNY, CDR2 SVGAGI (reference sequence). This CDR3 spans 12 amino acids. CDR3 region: CASRLGTGEAFF. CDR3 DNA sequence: TGTGCCAGCAGGCTAGGGACAGGGGAAGCTTTCTTT.

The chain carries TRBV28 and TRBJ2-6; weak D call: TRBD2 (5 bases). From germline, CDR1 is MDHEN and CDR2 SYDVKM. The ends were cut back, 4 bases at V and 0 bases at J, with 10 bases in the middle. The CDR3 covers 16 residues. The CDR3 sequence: CASSSTGLSGANVLTF. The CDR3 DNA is TGTGCCAGCAGTTCCACTGGACTCTCTGGGGCCAACGTCCTGACTTTC. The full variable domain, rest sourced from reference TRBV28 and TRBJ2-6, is DVKVTQSSRYLVKRTGEKVFLECVQDMDHENMFWYRQDPGLGLRLIYFSYDVKMKEKGDIPEGYSVSREKKERFSLILESASTNQTSMYLCASSSTGLSGANVLTFGAGSRLTVL.

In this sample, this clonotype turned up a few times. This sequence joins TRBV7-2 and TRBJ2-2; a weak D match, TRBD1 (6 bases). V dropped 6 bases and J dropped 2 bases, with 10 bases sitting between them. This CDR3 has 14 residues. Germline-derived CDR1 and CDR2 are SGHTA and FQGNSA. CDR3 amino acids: CASSRDINTGELFF. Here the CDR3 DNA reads TGTGCCAGCAGTAGGGACATCAACACCGGGGAGCTGTTTTTT.

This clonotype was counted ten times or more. The CDR3: CSAAGTSGGAIADTQYF. CDR3 sequence (DNA): TGCAGTGCAGCCGGGACTAGCGGGGGGGCCATCGCAGATACGCAGTATTTT. This rearrangement joins TRBV20-1 to TRBJ2-3, with 16 bases matching TRBD2. Germline V gives CDR1 DFQATT, CDR2 SNEGSKA (reference sequence). The J segment lost 4 bases and the V segment lost 6 bases, leaving 10 bases of the junction unmatched. The CDR3 sequence is 17 residues long.

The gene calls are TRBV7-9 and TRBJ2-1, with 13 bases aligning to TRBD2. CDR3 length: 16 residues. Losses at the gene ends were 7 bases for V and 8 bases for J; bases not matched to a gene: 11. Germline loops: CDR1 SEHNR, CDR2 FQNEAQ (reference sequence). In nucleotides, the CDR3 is TGTGCCAGCACTACAGGCCCGGGACTAGCGGGGTATGAGCAGTTCTTC. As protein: CASTTGPGLAGYEQFF.